The rows below give T cell receptor beta chains drawn from one sample of a study of OX40 agonist ivuxolimab in advanced cancers. The data were produced by immunoSEQ multiplex PCR, yet TCRdb's version contains in-frame clones alone and is incomplete. Of over 55,000 clones detected, 90% to 95% appear once; the ten largest clones hold around a sixth. The source material was CD4+ or CD8+ T cells sorted from blood, sampled in a trial of the OX40 agonist ivuxolimab. The receptors here all came from an adult with an advanced solid tumor such as melanoma, head and neck, liver or kidney cancer. Each CDR3 is given with its conserved first and last residue.

>TRBJ2-1|TRBV6-1
CASNPEESSYNEQFF
>TRBJ1-2|TRBV6-6
CASSSDRESYGYTF
>TRBJ1-3|TRBV27
CASGQLTSGNTIYF
>TRBJ1-5|TRBV30
CAWSVLGGGNQPQHF
>TRBJ1-1|TRBV27
CASSLRGDTEAFF
>TRBJ1-1|TRBV4-1
CASSHNRVPNTEAFF
>TRBJ2-7|TRBV29-1
CSVEGGYEQYF
>TRBJ2-1|TRBV4-1
CASSQGTKGPEQFF
>TRBJ1-1|TRBV19
CASSERQLNTEAFF
>TRBJ2-7|TRBV5-1
CASSLTQGTYEQYF
>TRBJ1-2|TRBV5-1
CASTGTGRPGYTF
>TRBJ2-7|TRBV2
CASSEADIPYEQYF
>TRBJ2-1|TRBV7-9
CASSFSGQRPFF
>TRBJ1-6|TRBV4-3
CASSQDRKSSYNSPLHF
>TRBJ1-3|TRBV7-9
CASSSLQGGKGGNTIYF
>TRBJ2-3|TRBV27
CASSLWAAGGLDTQYF
>TRBJ1-1|TRBV19
CASIGLTNTEAFF
>TRBJ2-3|TRBV9
CASSTQGDRTDTQYF
>TRBJ2-3|TRBV29-1
CSVEGGWLDTQYF
>TRBJ2-1|TRBV19
CASSFGVLNNEQFF
>TRBJ2-5|TRBV2
CASPTREGQETQYF
>TRBJ2-7|TRBV5-6
CASSSWRGQDTYEQYF
>TRBJ1-2|TRBV9
CASSVGVDGQTPYGYTF
>TRBJ1-1|TRBV6-5
CASSYSTVTEAFF
>TRBJ2-7|TRBV9
CASSDGQGASYEQYF
>TRBJ2-1|TRBV11-2
CASSLIAGVNEQFF
>TRBJ1-5|TRBV2
CASRAGRQNQPQHF
>TRBJ2-3|TRBV14
CASSLTSRTGGVSSTDTQYF
>TRBJ2-7|TRBV27
CASSSSISGRSSYEQYF
>TRBJ1-1|TRBV4-1
CASSQDRGGNTEAFF
>TRBJ1-3|TRBV11-2
CASSRDGHSGNTIYF
>TRBJ2-3|TRBV9
CASSVVGGPSTDTQYF
>TRBJ1-6|TRBV5-4
CASSFGPGSSPLHF
>TRBJ2-1|TRBV5-1
CASSSRHNEQFF
>TRBJ2-3|TRBV6-5
CASSYVGGTPGSQYF
>TRBJ2-7|TRBV5-1
CASSLGTGGYEQYF
>TRBJ1-1|TRBV27
CASSIYAGGPGPHTEAFF
>TRBJ2-5|TRBV4-1
CASSQEGSSGGVAETQYF
>TRBJ1-1|TRBV7-8
CASSQTMMNTEAFF
>TRBJ1-1|TRBV15
CATSRWTARNTEAFF
>TRBJ2-7|TRBV6-5
CASDQRGHEQYF
>TRBJ1-5|TRBV21-1
CASSTPPQHF